The entry below describes one TCR beta chain. The record originates from a study of blood T cell repertoires in COVID-19. Study as a whole: Sites in the United States, Italy and Spain provided acute and convalescent COVID-19 samples. The analysed material was cDNA or gDNA that came from T cells, B-cell-depleted T cells, or PBMCs.

CDR3 size: 12 residues. V was cut by 3 bases and J by 8 bases, with 10 bases left in between. The V gene's germline CDR1 is SEHNR and CDR2 FQNEAQ (reference sequence). As handled by the study authors: From reference gene primer amplification, estimates of nucleated cell counts were derived. Sequencing used immunoSEQ multiplex PCR; TCRdb keeps in-frame clones, though not all of them. V, J and clone size were drawn from that table, and D and trimming were deduced from the DNA. The sample has some 97,000 clones, about 89% seen once; the top ten hold 0.97%. The gene calls are TRBV7-9 and TRBJ1-2; D is unresolved. Source material: peripheral blood. This sequence was found in a man in his 60s with acute or convalescent COVID-19. The CDR3 DNA reads as TGTGCCAGCAGCTTGGTAGGAGAAGGCTACACCTTC. Amino acids: CASSLVGEGYTF.